Each of the 29 T cell receptor beta chains below was sequenced from the same sample in a study of shared clonotypes between healthy human individuals. The protocol was immunoSEQ multiplex PCR, while the TCRdb copy is restricted to in-frame clones and leaves out a portion. Of about 600,000 clones in the sample, roughly four fifths were seen once. The sequencing sample was made of PBMCs. The receptor set was obtained from a woman aged 40-49 years in good health. Some clones in this sample may be carry-over from other donors' samples.

This chain connects TRBV2 to TRBJ1-5, with TRBD1 matching over 7 bases. V dropped 6 bases and J dropped 5; count of bases not matched to a gene: 7. Germline assignment: CDR1 SNHLY and CDR2 FYNNEI. CDR3 size: 14 residues. CDR3 DNA: TGTGCCAGCAGCAGACAGGGCGCCTATCAGCCCCAGCATTTT. The encoded protein is CASSRQGAYQPQHF.

CDR3 bases: TGCGCCAGCAGCCAAGGGCCAGGGACAGGGGCGGCTTTGACCAAAAACATTCAGTACTTC. Its translation is CASSQGPGTGAALTKNIQYF. This sequence joins TRBV4-1 and TRBJ2-4; 10 bases align to TRBD1. This CDR3 is 20 amino acids long. Trimming at V came to 1 base and at J to 2 bases, leaving 14 bases not matched to a gene. Germline V CDR1 and CDR2: MGHRA, YSYEKL.

There are a few counts of this clone. The chain recombines TRBV4-3 with TRBJ2-4, with 11 bases identical to TRBD1. There are 15 residues in the CDR3. Germline CDR1 and CDR2: LGHNA and YSLEER. V gave up 1 base and J gave up 6 bases; unmatched junction bases: 2. The CDR3 nucleotides read TGCGCCAGCAGCCAAGGGACAGGGGGCGTAAACATTCAGTACTTC. Translation: CASSQGTGGVNIQYF.

The V gene is TRBV30, the J gene TRBJ1-4; D is possibly TRBD1 (5 bases). Trimming removed 0 bases at V and 8 bases at J, with 19 bases between. The CDR3 length is 16 residues. From germline, CDR1 is GTSNPN and CDR2 SVGIG (reference sequence). The CDR3 nucleotides read TGTGCCTGGAGTGTACCTGTGCGGCGCGGGACCGAAAAACTGTTTTTT. Protein sequence: CAWSVPVRRGTEKLFF.

This clone was counted at least ten times. J is TRBJ2-3 and V is TRBV7-9; 7 bases fit TRBD2. The CDR3 length is 17 residues. Germline CDR1 and CDR2: SEHNR and FQNEAQ (reference sequence). V was pared by 5 bases and J by 4 bases, with 15 bases of the junction left unmatched. The CDR3 loop reads CASSPPFRLAGADTQYF. The CDR3 coding sequence is TGTGCCAGCAGCCCGCCTTTTAGACTAGCTGGCGCAGATACGCAGTATTTT.

This chain connects TRBV7-3 to TRBJ2-5; 13 positions agree with TRBD2. Germline CDR1 SGHTA, CDR2 FQGTGA. Trimming removed 2 bases from V and 5 bases from J; junction bases left unmatched: 2. There are 15 residues in the CDR3. The CDR3 protein is CASSLGLAGVETQYF. The DNA for the CDR3 is TGTGCCAGCAGCTTAGGACTAGCGGGAGTTGAGACCCAGTACTTC.

This clone showed up just once. This sequence joins TRBV7-3 and TRBJ2-3; 13 bases are shared with TRBD2. J was trimmed by 7 bases and V by 5 bases; bases with no gene match: 9. This CDR3 has 16 amino acids. CDR1 and CDR2 (germline): SGHTA, FQGTGA. DNA of the CDR3: TGTGCCAGCAGCCTAGGACTAGCGGGAGCGGAGAATACGCAGTATTTT. It codes for CASSLGLAGAENTQYF.

V is TRBV5-1 and J is TRBJ2-7, with a tentative D call TRBD2 (7 bases). This CDR3 has 14 residues. Trimming stripped 1 base from V and 2 bases from J, with 10 bases between. The germline gives CDR1 SGHRS, CDR2 YFSETQ. CDR3 sequence: CASSLRGATYEQYF. The CDR3 bases are TGCGCCAGCAGCTTGCGGGGGGCGACCTACGAGCAGTACTTC.

The chain has TRBV11-2 and TRBJ1-2; D is unresolved. This CDR3 is 14 amino acids long. Trimming left V 5 bases short and J 2 bases short, with 12 bases between. CDR1 is SGHAT, CDR2 FQNNGV, per germline. CDR3 residues: CASSPYGVNYGYTF. As DNA, the CDR3 is TGTGCCAGCAGCCCGTACGGGGTCAACTATGGCTACACCTTC.

This sequence joins TRBV6-1 and TRBJ1-3, with 7 bases fitting TRBD1. V lost 0 bases, J lost 4 bases, and 6 bases stayed unmatched. CDR1 is MNHNS and CDR2 is SASEGT in the germline V gene. The CDR3 has 16 amino acids. The CDR3 region is CASSEAQGVGGNTIYF. The CDR3 coding sequence is TGTGCCAGCAGTGAAGCGCAGGGGGTTGGAGGAAACACCATATATTTT.

V usage is TRBV30 and J usage is TRBJ2-5, with D unclear. Looked up from germline, CDR1 is GTSNPN and CDR2 is SVGIG (reference sequence). The CDR3 is made up of 12 amino acids. Trimming left V 1 base short and J 3 bases short, with 6 bases between. The CDR3 sequence is CAWSAEKETQYF. CDR3 nucleotides: TGTGCCTGGAGTGCAGAAAAAGAGACCCAGTACTTC.

Ten or more counts support this clone. The CDR3 loop reads CASSPRDRAGETQYF. CDR3 in DNA: TGTGCCAGCAGCCCACGGGACAGGGCCGGGGAGACCCAGTACTTC. The chain recombines TRBV7-9 with TRBJ2-5, with 9 bases identical to TRBD1. CDR1 is SEHNR and CDR2 is FQNEAQ in the germline V gene (reference sequence). The J segment lost 5 bases and the V segment lost 5 bases, leaving 9 bases of the junction unmatched. This CDR3 is 15 amino acids long.

This chain uses TRBV7-2 with TRBJ2-7; possible D gene TRBD1, 5 bases. This CDR3 contains 15 residues. V dropped 0 bases and J dropped 5 bases, with 14 bases sitting between them. CDR1 and CDR2 from the germline V gene are SGHTA and FQGNSA. The CDR3 DNA sequence: TGTGCCAGCAGCTTAGCGGGGTCAGGGCTCGACGAGCAGTACTTC. Residues: CASSLAGSGLDEQYF.

This clone has more than one count but fewer than ten. The rearrangement links TRBV5-1 to TRBJ2-5; D might be TRBD2 (7 bases). Looked up from germline, CDR1 is SGHRS and CDR2 is YFSETQ. The CDR3 sequence is 18 residues long. V was shortened by 3 bases and J by 1 base, with 22 bases between the two germline ends. CDR3 DNA: TGCGCCAGCAGCTCGAATCCCTCCTGGGGGGGCGCCCAAGAGACCCAGTACTTC. Its translation: CASSSNPSWGGAQETQYF.

The chain recombines TRBV5-4 with TRBJ2-5; TRBD2 aligns across 8 bases. The CDR3 runs to 18 residues. From germline, CDR1 is SGHNT and CDR2 YYREEE (reference sequence). V lost 0 bases to trimming and J lost 2 bases; unmatched junction nucleotides: 12. The CDR3 spells CASSLELSLSSGQETQYF. The DNA of the CDR3 is TGTGCCAGCAGCTTGGAATTAAGTTTGTCTAGCGGGCAAGAGACCCAGTACTTC.

This clone has a single count. The rearrangement uses TRBV27 and TRBJ2-7; possibly TRBD1 or TRBD2 for D (5 bases each). Per the germline V gene, CDR1 is MNHEY and CDR2 is SMNVEV (reference sequence). The CDR3 totals 10 residues. CDR3 residues: CATPGREQYF. The CDR3 DNA is TGTGCAACACCGGGGCGGGAGCAGTACTTC.

The chain employs TRBV13 and TRBJ1-2; D perhaps matches TRBD1 (6 bases). CDR1 is PRHDT, CDR2 FYEKMQ, per germline (reference sequence). The CDR3 spans 13 residues. V lost 5 bases to trimming and J lost 5 bases, with 12 bases between them. The CDR3 here is CASSQTGLYGYTF. The DNA for the CDR3 is TGTGCCAGCAGCCAAACAGGGTTGTATGGCTACACCTTC.

The V gene is TRBV4-1, the J gene TRBJ2-7, with 10 bases that match TRBD1. Trimming at V came to 0 bases and at J to 3 bases, leaving 17 bases not matched to a gene. CDR3 size: 20 residues. Germline-derived CDR1 and CDR2 are MGHRA and YSYEKL. The CDR3 sequence: CASSQEVTGGANPSGYEQYF. The DNA for the CDR3 is TGCGCCAGCAGCCAAGAGGTGACAGGGGGCGCCAACCCTAGCGGCTACGAGCAGTACTTC.

This sequence joins TRBV7-9 and TRBJ2-1, with 7 bases that match TRBD2. Germline lookup yields CDR1 SEHNR and CDR2 FQNEAQ (reference sequence). This CDR3 region has 17 residues. The ends lost 2 bases at V and 0 bases at J; junction bases unmatched: 7. The CDR3, as DNA: TGTGCCAGCAGCTTAAGGGTTAGCGGGTGCTCCTACAATGAGCAGTTCTTC. Amino acid sequence: CASSLRVSGCSYNEQFF.

The sample holds many counts of this clone. Distinct nucleotide sequences in the sample also encode this CDR3. The rearrangement links TRBV30 to TRBJ1-4; D may be TRBD1 (6 bases). The germline CDR1 and CDR2 sequences are GTSNPN and SVGIG (reference sequence). The V and J ends lost 1 base and 4 bases respectively, with 13 bases between them. The CDR3 is 15 residues long. The CDR3 here is CAWSGGQLDNEKLFF. DNA of the CDR3: TGTGCCTGGAGTGGTGGACAGCTTGATAATGAAAAACTGTTTTTT.

For this clone: This may stem from a read error, because a much larger clone lies one nucleotide away. The J gene is TRBJ2-5, the V gene TRBV7-9; a possible D gene is TRBD1 (6 bases). The J call may not be correct, given that the DNA end is closer to TRBJ2-7. The CDR3 length is 16 residues. CDR1 and CDR2 from the germline V gene are SEHNR and FQNEAQ (reference sequence). The CDR3 DNA sequence: TGTGCCAGCAGTTTCGACAGGCCCCCCTTATACTACGAGCAGTACTTC. Encoded protein: CASSFDRPPLYYEQYF.

The genes are TRBV27 and TRBJ2-1; TRBD2 agrees at 11 bases. J gave up 4 bases and V 5 bases, and 4 bases lay outside the gene matches. Germline-derived CDR1 and CDR2 are MNHEY and SMNVEV (reference sequence). CDR3 length: 15 amino acids. Here the CDR3 reads CASSPRLAGYNEQFF. Written as DNA, the CDR3 is TGTGCCAGCAGTCCCCGACTAGCGGGATACAATGAGCAGTTCTTC.

As concerns this clone: This specimen includes other DNA sequences encoding the same CDR3. The J gene is TRBJ2-7, the V gene TRBV6-1; D is unresolved. The CDR3 runs 11 residues. The germline V gene encodes CDR1 MNHNS and CDR2 SASEGT. V was pared by 3 bases and J by 4 bases, with 4 bases between. The CDR3 sequence: CASSEGYEQYF. In DNA, the CDR3 is TGTGCCAGCAGTGAGGGATACGAGCAGTACTTC.

V is TRBV15 and J is TRBJ2-7, with D perhaps assigned TRBD1 or TRBD2 (5 bases each). The germline V gene encodes CDR1 LNHNV and CDR2 YYDKDF (reference sequence). The CDR3 extends over 15 amino acids. The germline V and J ends were trimmed by 1 base and 0 bases, with 10 bases remaining between them. This CDR3 reads CATSRVGTTSYEQYF. CDR3 nucleotides: TGTGCCACCAGCAGAGTTGGGACGACCTCCTACGAGCAGTACTTC.

In nucleotides, the CDR3 is TGTGCCTGGAGTAGGGGGGAGCTCTACGAGCAGTACTTC. Residues: CAWSRGELYEQYF. The chain joins TRBV30 to TRBJ2-7, with D possibly being TRBD1 or TRBD2 (6 bases each). Germline CDR1 and CDR2: GTSNPN and SVGIG (reference sequence). V dropped 2 bases and J dropped 3 bases, with 11 bases sitting between them. This CDR3 is 13 amino acids long.

The sample holds a few counts of this clone. The genes are TRBV7-8 and TRBJ1-5, with D unclear. V was pared by 1 base and J by 1 base, with 8 bases between. The length of the CDR3 is 15 residues. CDR1 and CDR2 (germline): SGHVS, FQNEAQ. CDR3 sequence reads: CASSLGGLSNQPQHF. In nucleotides, the CDR3 is TGTGCCAGCAGCTTAGGAGGGCTGAGCAATCAGCCCCAGCATTTT.

Note on this clone: It is likely a read error: a sequence one base away is far more abundant. Other DNA sequences in the same sample also yield this CDR3. The chain joins TRBV29-1 to TRBJ2-2; 10 bases line up with TRBD2. CDR3 length: 16 residues. Germline CDR1 SQVTM, CDR2 ANQGSEA. CDR3 coding DNA: TGCAGTGTTGGGGCTAGCGGGAGCCTCTTGTCCGGGGAGCTGTTTTTT. Translation: CSVGASGSLLSGELFF.

This clone was counted a single time. The rearrangement uses TRBV28 and TRBJ1-2; D uncertain. CDR1 MDHEN and CDR2 SYDVKM come from the germline V gene. The V end lost 11 bases, the J end lost 1 base, and 8 bases lay between the germline ends. The CDR3 consists of 11 residues. The CDR3 loop is CALRDNYGYTF. CDR3 sequence (DNA): TGTGCCCTTCGGGATAACTATGGCTACACCTTC.

The V call is TRBV2, the J call TRBJ2-7; 7 nucleotides line up with TRBD2. Looked up from germline, CDR1 is SNHLY and CDR2 is FYNNEI. Trimming took 8 bases from V and 0 from J; bases not matched to a gene: 22. The CDR3 runs to 19 residues. In nucleotides, the CDR3 is TGTGCCAGCCAAGTGATAGGGATGGTGGGGGGGACTCACTCCTACGAGCAGTACTTC. Its protein is CASQVIGMVGGTHSYEQYF.